The 2 T cell receptor beta chains reported below all come from one sample, sequenced in a study of blood T cells in healthy people across ages. For the second PCR, which ran for about 7 to 11 cycles, a sample-barcoded 5' primer and a J-beta primer mix were used. TCRdb processed the 5' RACE reads anew with MiXCR; each CDR3 protein has one entry. The sample holds more than 500,000 distinct CDR3 sequences, roughly 29% seen once. Sequencing input: blood. All receptors come from a woman in her 70s in good health.

The J gene is TRBJ2-6, the V gene TRBV4-1; 7 nucleotides align to TRBD1. The CDR3 extends over 16 amino acids. Germline-derived CDR1 and CDR2 are MGHRA and YSYEKL. J gave up 0 bases and V 4 bases, and 3 bases lay outside the gene matches. This chain's CDR3 is CASSLGQISGANVLTF. Written as DNA, the CDR3 is TGCGCCAGCAGCCTGGGACAGATCTCTGGGGCCAACGTCCTGACTTTC.

This clonotype occurred a few times. The rearrangement links TRBV19 to TRBJ1-5; the D is unclear. The V end was cut by 5 bases, the J end by 0 bases, with 11 bases between. In germline, CDR1 is LNHDA, CDR2 SQIVND (reference sequence). The CDR3 length is 15 residues. The CDR3 DNA reads as TGTGCCAGTAGTTTCCGCTCCTATAGCAATCAGCCCCAGCATTTT. Protein: CASSFRSYSNQPQHF.